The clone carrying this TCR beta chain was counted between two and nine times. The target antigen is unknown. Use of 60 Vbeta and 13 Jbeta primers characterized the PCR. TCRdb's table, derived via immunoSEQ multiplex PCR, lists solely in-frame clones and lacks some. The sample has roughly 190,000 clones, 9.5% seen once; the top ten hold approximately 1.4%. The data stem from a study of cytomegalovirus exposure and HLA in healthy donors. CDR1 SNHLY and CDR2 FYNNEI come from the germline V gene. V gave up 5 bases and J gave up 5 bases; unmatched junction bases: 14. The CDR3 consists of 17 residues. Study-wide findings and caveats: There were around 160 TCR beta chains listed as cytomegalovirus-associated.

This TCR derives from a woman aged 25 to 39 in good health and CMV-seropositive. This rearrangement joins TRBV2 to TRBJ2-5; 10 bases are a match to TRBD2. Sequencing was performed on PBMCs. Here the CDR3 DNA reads TGTGCCAGCAGTCGGGGGGTGGTAGCGGGAGGTAGTGAGACCCAGTACTTC. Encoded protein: CASSRGVVAGGSETQYF. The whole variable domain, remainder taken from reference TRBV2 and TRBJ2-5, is EPEVTQTPSHQVTQMGQEVILRCVPISNHLYFYWYRQILGQKVEFLVSFYNNEISEKSEIFDDQFSVERPDGSNFTLKIRSTKLEDSAMYFCASSRGVVAGGSETQYFGPGTRLLVL.